Presented here are 18 T cell receptor beta chains from one specimen sequenced in a study of OX40 agonist ivuxolimab in advanced cancers. Method: immunoSEQ multiplex PCR; TCRdb's copy keeps in-frame clones and lacks some. The sample comprises approximately 72,000 clones, about 83% of which are singletons, and about 0.72% rests with the top ten. The material sequenced was CD4+ or CD8+ T cells sorted from blood, taken in a trial of the OX40 agonist ivuxolimab. The receptor set was obtained from an adult with an advanced solid tumor such as melanoma, head and neck, liver or kidney cancer.

CDR3 nucleotides: TGTGCCAGCAGCTTAGCCAGGGGCGTAATATTTAGCAATCAGCCCCAGCATTTT. It specifies CASSLARGVIFSNQPQHF. The chain recombines TRBV7-4 with TRBJ1-5; maybe TRBD1 (6 bases). The CDR3 totals 18 residues. Trimming took off 0 bases at V and 0 bases at J, with 15 bases between the two ends. Germline loops: CDR1 SGHVT, CDR2 SQSDAQ. Complete variable domain (other parts from reference TRBV7-4 and TRBJ1-5): GAGVSQSPRYKVAKRGRDVALRCDSISGHVTLYWYRQTLGQGSEVLTYSQSDAQRDKSGRPSGRFSAERPERSVSTLKIQRTEQGDSAVYLCASSLARGVIFSNQPQHFGDGTRLSIL.

This clone has just one count. The V gene is TRBV7-2, the J gene TRBJ1-3, with D possibly matching TRBD1 (5 bases). The germline V gene encodes CDR1 SGHTA and CDR2 FQGNSA. The CDR3 covers 16 residues. Trimming stripped 0 bases from V and 3 bases from J, with 12 bases between. The CDR3 coding sequence is TGTGCCAGCAGCTTAGCGAATCCAGGGCTTGGAAACACCATATATTTT. Translation: CASSLANPGLGNTIYF.

The chain has TRBV18 and TRBJ2-5, with D perhaps given as TRBD1 or TRBD2 (6 bases each). The CDR3 runs to 16 residues. The germline CDR1 and CDR2 sequences are KGHSH and LQKENI. V was shortened by 3 bases and J by 2 bases, with 16 bases between the two germline ends. CDR3: CASSPPRGRQQETQYF. The CDR3 DNA reads as TGTGCCAGCTCACCTCCCCGGGGGCGTCAACAAGAGACCCAGTACTTC. Together with reference TRBV18 and TRBJ2-5, the CDR3 gives the full variable domain: NAGVMQNPRHLVRRRGQEARLRCSPMKGHSHVYWYRQLPEEGLKFMVYLQKENIIDESGMPKERFSAEFPKEGPSILRIQQVVRGDSAAYFCASSPPRGRQQETQYFGPGTRLLVL.

The chain is built from TRBV28 and TRBJ2-6; the D is unclear. Germline values: CDR1 MDHEN, CDR2 SYDVKM. The CDR3 covers 16 residues. Trimming took 2 bases from V and 4 from J, leaving 12 bases between them. CDR3 DNA sequence: TGTGCCAGCAGTTTAGTTAGCCGGTACGGGGCCAACGTCCTGACTTTC. Its protein product is CASSLVSRYGANVLTF.

The rearrangement links TRBV2 to TRBJ1-6, with 7 bases lining up with TRBD1. Trimming removed 3 bases from V and 10 bases from J; junction bases left unmatched: 3. Germline loops: CDR1 SNHLY, CDR2 FYNNEI. This CDR3 is built from 13 residues. CDR3 nucleotides: TGTGCCAGCAGTGAGAGGGGGCGATCACCCCTCCACTTT. Translated, it gives CASSERGRSPLHF.

This sequence joins TRBV27 and TRBJ2-3, with 9 bases fitting TRBD1. This CDR3 spans 14 amino acids. V lost 7 bases, J lost 3 bases, and 5 bases stayed unmatched. Germline V gene lookup returns CDR1 MNHEY and CDR2 SMNVEV (reference sequence). The CDR3 nucleotides are TGTGCCAGCAAATGGGACAGGGAGACAGATACGCAGTATTTT. Translating gives CASKWDRETDTQYF.

V is TRBV30 and J is TRBJ2-3; 10 bases map to TRBD2. The CDR3 runs to 13 residues. Losses at the gene ends were 3 bases for V and 5 bases for J; bases not matched to a gene: 2. CDR1 and CDR2 (germline): GTSNPN, SVGIG (reference sequence). The CDR3 nucleotides read TGTGCCTGGAGGTCTAGCGGGGGAGATACGCAGTATTTT. Translation gives CAWRSSGGDTQYF.

This clone was detected only a few times. This chain uses TRBV5-1 with TRBJ1-5, with 8 positions matching TRBD1. The V and J ends lost 4 bases and 5 bases, in that order; junction bases with no gene match: 8. CDR3 length: 15 amino acids. The V gene's germline CDR1 is SGHRS and CDR2 YFSETQ. CDR3 loop: CASSPGQGFYQPQHF. CDR3 nucleotide sequence: TGCGCCAGCAGCCCCGGACAGGGCTTTTATCAGCCCCAGCATTTT.

The rearrangement uses TRBV13 and TRBJ1-4, with 7 nucleotides matching TRBD1. J lost 8 bases, V lost 5 bases, and 8 bases had no gene match. The CDR3 runs 14 residues. Germline loops: CDR1 PRHDT, CDR2 FYEKMQ (reference sequence). DNA of the CDR3: TGTGCCAGCAGCCATTACAGGGGAGGGGAAAAACTGTTTTTT. This sequence encodes CASSHYRGGEKLFF.

This sequence joins TRBV5-1 and TRBJ1-5; D gene unclear. CDR1 and CDR2 from the germline V gene are SGHRS and YFSETQ. The germline V and J ends were trimmed by 0 bases and 0 bases, with 7 bases remaining between them. This CDR3 contains 15 residues. CDR3 coding DNA: TGCGCCAGCAGCTTGGACCCCGTTAGCAATCAGCCCCAGCATTTT. Translation gives CASSLDPVSNQPQHF.

The chain carries TRBV7-3 and TRBJ2-2; D gene unclear. The CDR3 runs 11 residues. V lost 3 bases to trimming and J lost 6 bases, with 2 bases between them. Germline-derived CDR1 and CDR2 are SGHTA and FQGTGA. CDR3 nucleotide sequence: TGTGCCAGCAGCTTGTCCGGGGAGCTGTTTTTT. This translates into CASSLSGELFF.

This rearrangement joins TRBV28 to TRBJ2-1, with D unclear. The germline V gene has CDR1 MDHEN and CDR2 SYDVKM. The CDR3 spans 12 residues. V was shortened by 6 bases and J by 7 bases, with 10 bases between the two germline ends. The CDR3 DNA reads as TGTGCCAGCAGCTGGGCCAAGAATGAGCAGTTCTTC. It codes for CASSWAKNEQFF.

CDR3 region: CASSFSSGQETQYF. The CDR3, as DNA: TGTGCCAGCTCCTTCAGCTCAGGGCAAGAGACCCAGTACTTC. The chain recombines TRBV18 with TRBJ2-5; D may be TRBD1 (5 bases). The CDR3 has 14 amino acids. The V end was cut by 6 bases, the J end by 2 bases, with 13 bases between. The germline V gene has CDR1 KGHSH and CDR2 LQKENI. Based on the CDR3 plus reference TRBV18 and TRBJ2-5, the full variable domain is NAGVMQNPRHLVRRRGQEARLRCSPMKGHSHVYWYRQLPEEGLKFMVYLQKENIIDESGMPKERFSAEFPKEGPSILRIQQVVRGDSAAYFCASSFSSGQETQYFGPGTRLLVL.

The chain couples TRBV6-5 to TRBJ1-3; D gene ambiguous. Deletions cut 5 bases from V and 2 bases from J, with 4 bases between. Germline V gene sequence: CDR1 MNHEY, CDR2 SVGAGI. This CDR3 is built from 12 residues. This CDR3 is CASSKAGNTIYF. The CDR3, as DNA: TGTGCCAGCAGTAAGGCTGGAAACACCATATATTTT.

The gene calls are TRBV30 and TRBJ1-4; no clear D. V lost 3 bases and J 7 bases, leaving 15 bases between the germline ends. Germline CDR1 reads GTSNPN; CDR2 reads SVGIG (reference sequence). This CDR3 contains 14 residues. CDR3: CAWRVKGRGEKLFF. The CDR3 bases are TGTGCCTGGAGGGTTAAGGGTCGGGGTGAAAAACTGTTTTTT.

This clone has only a few counts. The chain couples TRBV29-1 to TRBJ2-1; TRBD1 matches at 7 bases. Germline V gene lookup returns CDR1 SQVTM and CDR2 ANQGSEA. CDR3 length: 16 residues. V lost 0 bases, J lost 3 bases, and 8 bases stayed unmatched. In DNA, the CDR3 is TGCAGCGTTGAAGATGATGGGACAGCAGACTACAATGAGCAGTTCTTC. It translates to CSVEDDGTADYNEQFF.

V is TRBV13 and J is TRBJ2-7; tentatively, D is TRBD1 (6 bases). Trimming took 5 bases from V and 4 from J, leaving 9 bases between them. This CDR3 region has 12 residues. Germline-derived CDR1 and CDR2 are PRHDT and FYEKMQ (reference sequence). CDR3 sequence: CASSLDRYEQYF. The CDR3 nucleotides are TGTGCCAGCAGCCTCGACAGGTACGAGCAGTACTTC.

This rearrangement joins TRBV11-3 to TRBJ2-3; 10 bases are shared with TRBD2. CDR1 and CDR2 from the germline V gene are SGHNT and YENEEA. V shed 1 base, J shed 6 bases, and the junction held 7 bases outside the gene matches. The CDR3 length is 16 residues. The CDR3 DNA sequence: TGTGCCAGCAGCTTAGGTCTAGCGGGAGCCAGGGATACGCAGTATTTT. Translation: CASSLGLAGARDTQYF.